This T cell receptor (beta chain) was profiled in a study of cytomegalovirus exposure and HLA in healthy donors. Whole-study context: Ancestry clustering placed 70% to 90% of more than 350 genotyped donors in the Caucasian-associated cluster. Study outcomes and limitations: Associated with cytomegalovirus, according to the listing, were around 160 TCR beta chains. In a later analysis, approximately 15,000 TCR beta sequences were associated with HLA alleles at 0.05 false discovery rate. A later analysis found TCR association rates differed by HLA locus, highest for DRB1 and lowest for HLA-C.

The ends were cut back, 1 base at V and 5 bases at J, with 9 bases in the middle. Germline V gene data show CDR1 as SGHAT and CDR2 as FQNNGV. This CDR3 is 14 amino acids long. As concerns this clone: As yet, its antigen is unknown.

With 60 Vbeta and 13 Jbeta primers, the PCR was carried out. Sequenced by immunoSEQ multiplex PCR; TCRdb stores in-frame clones only, minus some. Altogether 170,000 or so clones are present, 84% being singletons, with the ten largest covering 4.5% to 5.5%. The J gene is TRBJ2-1, the V gene TRBV11-2, with TRBD1 as a possible D gene (5 bases). This receptor was identified in a man between 18 and 29 years old in good health and CMV-seronegative. Sequences were obtained from PBMCs. The CDR3 nucleotides read TGTGCCAGCAGCTTAGGGACAACTAACAATGAGCAGTTCTTC. Its translation is CASSLGTTNNEQFF.